These 22 T cell receptor beta chains were all obtained from the same sample, sequenced in a study of shared T cell receptors in the human thymus. Profiled with immunoSEQ multiplex PCR; TCRdb holds only in-frame clones, not every one. The sample has some 700,000 clones; 85% to 90% are singletons. This sample was also put to use in a study of human thymus T cells.

The source material was thymocytes. Source of these receptors: a boy younger than two with a congenital heart defect.

J is TRBJ2-1 and V is TRBV18, with a tentative D call TRBD2 (5 bases). This CDR3 comprises 18 residues. CDR1 KGHSH and CDR2 LQKENI come from the germline V gene. The V and J ends lost 3 bases and 5 bases respectively, with 23 bases between them. The CDR3 loop reads CASSPGSGEGALDNEQFF. Written as DNA, the CDR3 is TGTGCCAGCTCACCGGGATCGGGTGAGGGAGCACTCGACAATGAGCAGTTCTTC. Using reference TRBV18 and TRBJ2-1 for the parts outside the CDR3, the full variable domain is NAGVMQNPRHLVRRRGQEARLRCSPMKGHSHVYWYRQLPEEGLKFMVYLQKENIIDESGMPKERFSAEFPKEGPSILRIQQVVRGDSAAYFCASSPGSGEGALDNEQFFGPGTRLTVL.

The genes are TRBV27 and TRBJ1-5, with D possibly matching TRBD1 (6 bases). Trimming left V 6 bases short and J 5 bases short, with 17 bases between. The CDR3 is 15 amino acids. The germline V gene has CDR1 MNHEY and CDR2 SMNVEV (reference sequence). The CDR3 protein is CASSPRDRRHQPQHF. In DNA form, the CDR3 reads TGTGCCAGCAGCCCTCGCGACAGGCGGCATCAGCCCCAGCATTTT.

The chain is built from TRBV4-1 and TRBJ2-7, with 12 bases that match TRBD2. Germline CDR1 is MGHRA and CDR2 is YSYEKL. The CDR3 loop spans 20 amino acids. The V gene end was trimmed by 0 bases and the J gene end by 2 bases; junction bases not matched to a gene: 14. Written as DNA, the CDR3 is TGCGCCAGCAGCCAAGATCCCCTCGAACGGACTAGCGGGGTCGCCTACGAGCAGTACTTC. Translated, it gives CASSQDPLERTSGVAYEQYF.

This clone has a handful of counts. V is TRBV7-9 and J is TRBJ2-2; TRBD1 matches at 7 bases. Germline CDR1 is SEHNR and CDR2 is FQNEAQ (reference sequence). CDR3 length equals 14 residues. Trimming cost V 1 base and J 7 bases; bases outside gene matches: 3. This CDR3 is CASSLGGGIGELFF. The CDR3 coding sequence is TGTGCCAGCAGCTTAGGAGGGGGCATCGGGGAGCTGTTTTTT.

This chain connects TRBV14 to TRBJ2-2; the D gene is possibly TRBD1 (5 bases). The germline V gene has CDR1 SGHDN and CDR2 FVKESK. The CDR3 is made up of 17 amino acids. The V end lost 2 bases, the J end lost 5 bases, and 18 bases lay between the germline ends. CDR3 coding DNA: TGTGCCAGCAGCCAATCCAGGGCAAAGGAAGCGACCGGGGAGCTGTTTTTT. Protein: CASSQSRAKEATGELFF.

The genes are TRBV29-1 and TRBJ2-5; D is unresolved. The germline CDR1 and CDR2 sequences are SQVTM and ANQGSEA. V was trimmed by 4 bases and J by 11 bases, leaving 14 bases between them. CDR3 size: 11 residues. CDR3 loop: CSVVGPLEQYF. The CDR3 nucleotides read TGCAGCGTTGTAGGTCCCCTGGAGCAGTACTTC.

J is TRBJ2-1 and V is TRBV5-6; D perhaps matches TRBD2 (6 bases). Germline V CDR1 and CDR2: SGHDT, YYEEEE. V was clipped by 1 base and J by 5 bases, with 22 bases between them. CDR3 size: 18 residues. CDR3 amino acids: CASSLKGIGTPPNNEQFF. CDR3 coding DNA: TGTGCCAGCAGCTTGAAAGGGATAGGGACTCCACCGAACAATGAGCAGTTCTTC.

The chain recombines TRBV6-4 with TRBJ1-2; TRBD1 matches 8 bases. The CDR3 consists of 14 residues. The germline V gene has CDR1 MRHNA and CDR2 SNTAGT. V was clipped by 5 bases and J by 6 bases; unmatched bases: 8. CDR3 sequence reads: CASSTGGQVDGYTF. The CDR3, as DNA: TGTGCCAGCAGTACGGGGGGACAGGTAGATGGCTACACCTTC.

This sequence joins TRBV27 and TRBJ2-1; 9 bases line up with TRBD2. The CDR3 loop spans 14 amino acids. Germline values: CDR1 MNHEY, CDR2 SMNVEV (reference sequence). J lost 6 bases, V lost 6 bases, and 6 bases had no gene match. The CDR3 loop reads CASSGGRAFNEQFF. The CDR3 coding sequence is TGTGCCAGCAGCGGCGGGAGGGCGTTCAATGAGCAGTTCTTC.

The rearrangement joins TRBV7-2 to TRBJ2-7; maybe TRBD1 (6 bases). The CDR3 is 13 amino acids. V was clipped by 4 bases and J by 6 bases, with 13 bases between them. Germline V lookup: CDR1 SGHTA, CDR2 FQGNSA. The CDR3 is CASSWARGGEQYF. CDR3 coding DNA: TGTGCCAGCAGCTGGGCTCGAGGGGGCGAGCAGTACTTC.

This clone was seen a single time. The chain carries TRBV27 and TRBJ2-7; 8 nucleotides align to TRBD1. This CDR3 contains 16 residues. Germline CDR1 reads MNHEY; CDR2 reads SMNVEV (reference sequence). Unmatched junction bases numbered 9, after V lost 5 bases and J lost 0 bases. This CDR3 reads CASSIRPGQDSYEQYF. In DNA form, the CDR3 reads TGTGCCAGCAGTATCAGACCGGGACAGGACTCCTACGAGCAGTACTTC.

This clone has only a few counts. V gene TRBV4-1 combines with J gene TRBJ2-5, with D possibly being TRBD2 (6 bases). Looked up from germline, CDR1 is MGHRA and CDR2 is YSYEKL. CDR3 length equals 16 residues. Trimming took off 0 bases at V and 4 bases at J, with 15 bases between the two ends. CDR3 protein: CASSQDNVGGRETQYF. As DNA, the CDR3 is TGCGCCAGCAGCCAAGATAACGTCGGGGGAAGAGAGACCCAGTACTTC.

This rearrangement joins TRBV9 to TRBJ1-4; TRBD1 matches at 11 bases. CDR3 size: 16 residues. Germline-derived CDR1 and CDR2 are SGDLS and YYNGEE. V lost 0 bases, J lost 5 bases, and 3 bases stayed unmatched. CDR3 nucleotide sequence: TGTGCCAGCAGCGTAGGAGGGACAGGGGGGAATGAAAAACTGTTTTTT. Its translation: CASSVGGTGGNEKLFF.

In its sample, this clone was seen a few times. The V and J genes are TRBV6-1 and TRBJ1-4; the D gene is possibly TRBD1 (5 bases). The V gene's germline CDR1 is MNHNS and CDR2 SASEGT. Trimming cost V 8 bases and J 8 bases, with 15 bases left between them. The CDR3 has 13 amino acids. CDR3 residues: CASSGGKGEKLFF. DNA for the CDR3: TGTGCCAGCTCGGGGGGGAAAGGGGAAAAACTGTTTTTT.

This rearrangement joins TRBV4-3 to TRBJ1-3; D remains ambiguous. Trimming pared 2 bases from V and 0 bases from J, leaving 11 bases between. CDR3 length: 16 amino acids. Germline assignment: CDR1 LGHNA and CDR2 YSLEER. The CDR3 DNA is TGCGCCAGCAGCCAACGGACGGGGAGCTCTGGAAACACCATATATTTT. Amino acids: CASSQRTGSSGNTIYF.

V usage is TRBV30 and J usage is TRBJ2-1; possible D gene TRBD2, 5 bases. Trimming took off 5 bases at V and 2 bases at J, with 19 bases between the two ends. CDR1 and CDR2 (germline): GTSNPN, SVGIG (reference sequence). CDR3 length equals 16 residues. This chain's CDR3 is CAWGGRQGLTYNEQFF. The CDR3 DNA sequence: TGTGCCTGGGGAGGCCGACAAGGGCTGACCTACAATGAGCAGTTCTTC.

The chain links TRBV30 to TRBJ2-3, with TRBD2 matching over 16 bases. The germline gives CDR1 GTSNPN, CDR2 SVGIG (reference sequence). V gave up 4 bases and J gave up 3 bases; unmatched junction bases: 10. The CDR3 runs to 18 residues. For the CDR3, the DNA is TGTGCCTGGACCCGATCGGGACTAGCGGGAGGGCTGACAGATACGCAGTATTTT. It translates to CAWTRSGLAGGLTDTQYF.

This rearrangement joins TRBV28 to TRBJ2-7, with a possible D match to TRBD2 (5 bases). The CDR3 covers 17 residues. Germline V gives CDR1 MDHEN, CDR2 SYDVKM. V gave up 1 base and J gave up 4 bases, with 20 bases separating them. The CDR3 bases are TGTGCCAGCAGTTTATTCCACGCTGGACGGGAAACGTACGAGCAGTACTTC. Its protein is CASSLFHAGRETYEQYF.

The genes are TRBV28 and TRBJ2-1, with D maybe TRBD1 (6 bases). Germline CDR1 and CDR2: MDHEN and SYDVKM. This CDR3 is 15 amino acids long. V gave up 6 bases and J gave up 8 bases, with 20 bases separating them. The CDR3 nucleotides read TGTGCCAGCAGCCCCGACAGGTACCTTGGGGATGAGCAGTTCTTC. Its protein is CASSPDRYLGDEQFF.

The V and J genes are TRBV30 and TRBJ2-7, with D perhaps TRBD2 (7 bases). Germline loops: CDR1 GTSNPN, CDR2 SVGIG (reference sequence). V was clipped by 1 base and J by 0 bases, with 22 bases between them. This CDR3 contains 18 residues. The CDR3 sequence: CAWSEMDGGPSSSYEQYF. In DNA form, the CDR3 reads TGTGCCTGGAGTGAGATGGACGGGGGGCCCTCCAGCTCCTACGAGCAGTACTTC. Together with reference TRBV30 and TRBJ2-7, the CDR3 gives the full variable domain: SQTIHQWPATLVQPVGSPLSLECTVEGTSNPNLYWYRQAAGRGLQLLFYSVGIGQISSEVPQNLSASRPQDRQFILSSKKLLLSDSGFYLCAWSEMDGGPSSSYEQYFGPGTRLTVT.

The chain couples TRBV19 to TRBJ1-1, with 11 bases identical to TRBD1. Germline V gene lookup returns CDR1 LNHDA and CDR2 SQIVND (reference sequence). V lost 3 bases to trimming and J lost 4 bases; unmatched junction nucleotides: 1. The CDR3 extends over 14 amino acids. The CDR3 DNA reads TGTGCCAGTAGTATGGGGACAGGGGGCACTGAAGCTTTCTTT. Protein product: CASSMGTGGTEAFF.

Worth noting for this clone: Different DNA sequences within this sample yield the same CDR3. The chain employs TRBV20-1 and TRBJ2-7, with D tentatively TRBD2 (6 bases). Trimming shortened V by 3 bases and J by 7 bases, and 10 bases separated the two germline ends. CDR3 length: 11 amino acids. Germline loops: CDR1 DFQATT, CDR2 SNEGSKA (reference sequence). CDR3 in DNA: TGCAGTGCTAGGGGTGGGGGGGAGCAGTACTTC. Its protein is CSARGGGEQYF.